The 30 T cell receptor beta chains given below trace back to one sample, sequenced in a study of T cells after yellow fever vaccination. TCRdb re-derived calls from the 5' RACE reads in MiXCR, one entry per CDR3 protein. The profile covers roughly 15,000 distinct CDR3 sequences, with 4% appearing a single time and over 0.4% taken by the ten largest. Sequencing used PBMCs, either bulk or a sorted T-cell subset (CD4+, CD8+, memory, or dextramer-sorted; not recorded which), obtained 15 days after the yellow fever booster vaccination. The receptors shown here come from a man aged 25-45 years who received the YFV17D yellow fever vaccine.

This clonotype has ten or more counts. The chain links TRBV5-6 to TRBJ1-1; D may be TRBD1 (6 bases). Germline V CDR1 and CDR2: SGHDT, YYEEEE. V was pared by 6 bases and J by 1 base, with 13 bases between. CDR3 length: 14 amino acids. The CDR3: CASTLGGPNTEAFF. The CDR3 DNA is TGTGCCAGCACCCTCGGGGGGCCGAACACTGAAGCTTTCTTT.

This clonotype was counted ten times or more. This chain connects TRBV7-2 to TRBJ2-5; D ambiguous. This CDR3 comprises 13 residues. The V end lost 1 base, the J end lost 5 bases, and 8 bases lay between the germline ends. Germline loops: CDR1 SGHTA, CDR2 FQGNSA. The CDR3 nucleotides read TGTGCCAGCAGCTTAGTTGGCTCGGAGACCCAGTACTTC. This encodes CASSLVGSETQYF.

This clonotype was observed many times. The junction differs from germline at one of its ends, possibly a read error. The chain couples TRBV29-1 to TRBJ2-3; 13 nucleotides agree with TRBD2. CDR3 length: 12 amino acids. Germline V CDR1 and CDR2: SQVTM, ANQGSEA. The CDR3 is CSVPRLAGGHDF. CDR3 nucleotide sequence: TGCAGCGTCCCACGACTAGCGGGAGGCCATGATTTT.

This clonotype was counted ten times or more. This chain links TRBV29-1 with TRBJ2-7; TRBD2 aligns across 9 bases. The CDR3 consists of 13 residues. After removal of 6 bases from V and 2 bases from J, the junction contained 5 bases not matched to a gene. Germline CDR1 is SQVTM and CDR2 is ANQGSEA. The CDR3 loop reads CSVLSGRTYEQYF. The CDR3 DNA follows: TGCAGCGTACTTAGCGGGAGAACCTACGAGCAGTACTTC.

This clonotype is categorized as medium-sized. This chain links TRBV11-1 with TRBJ2-2, with TRBD1 matching over 8 bases. J gave up 7 bases and V 5 bases, and 3 bases lay outside the gene matches. The germline V gene has CDR1 SGHAT and CDR2 FQDESV (reference sequence). CDR3 length equals 13 residues. The CDR3 spells CASSRTGIGELFF. Written as DNA, the CDR3 is TGTGCCAGCAGCCGGACAGGGATCGGGGAGCTGTTTTTT.

This clonotype was recorded many times. This rearrangement joins TRBV19 to TRBJ2-7; D is ambiguous. V was trimmed by 5 bases and J by 2 bases, leaving 16 bases between them. The V gene's germline CDR1 is LNHDA and CDR2 SQIVND (reference sequence). This CDR3 region has 15 residues. CDR3 in DNA: TGTGCCAGTAGTCCGTCATTGCGGAGCACCTACGAGCAGTACTTC. Translating gives CASSPSLRSTYEQYF.

This clonotype was counted many times. A read error may account for a junction end that differs from germline. V usage is TRBV20-1 and J usage is TRBJ2-1; 7 nucleotides match TRBD2. The CDR3 consists of 17 residues. CDR1 and CDR2 from the germline V gene are DFQATT and SNEGSKA (reference sequence). The CDR3 protein is CSASGQGGGRSFNEQFF. CDR3 coding DNA: TGCAGTGCTAGTGGGCAGGGCGGCGGGAGATCCTTCAATGAGCAGTTCTTC.

In this sample, this clonotype turned up many times. V and J are TRBV11-2 and TRBJ2-3; D not resolved. The CDR3 extends over 16 amino acids. Germline V CDR1 and CDR2: SGHAT, FQNNGV. Trimming pared 0 bases from V and 4 bases from J, leaving 14 bases between. CDR3 sequence reads: CASSLEELKSPDTQYF. As DNA, the CDR3 is TGTGCCAGCAGCTTAGAGGAGCTTAAATCCCCAGATACGCAGTATTTT.

This clonotype was recorded many times. This chain uses TRBV30 with TRBJ1-2; D is unclear. Germline CDR1 GTSNPN, CDR2 SVGIG (reference sequence). The ends were cut back, 0 bases at V and 5 bases at J, with 16 bases in the middle. The CDR3 runs 15 residues. CDR3 region: CAWSVPGRVEYGYTF. Written as DNA, the CDR3 is TGTGCCTGGAGTGTCCCCGGCCGGGTTGAGTATGGCTACACCTTC.

This clonotype was observed at least ten times. V gene TRBV29-1 combines with J gene TRBJ1-2; maybe TRBD1 (5 bases). The CDR3 is 11 amino acids. Trimming took off 4 bases at V and 4 bases at J, with 7 bases between the two ends. Germline V CDR1 and CDR2: SQVTM, ANQGSEA. In nucleotides, the CDR3 is TGCAGCGTTGGGGGGGTCTATGGCTACACCTTC. Its protein product is CSVGGVYGYTF.

This clonotype has ten or more counts. The chain employs TRBV4-1 and TRBJ1-5; 7 nucleotides align to TRBD1. The CDR3 has 16 residues. The germline CDR1 and CDR2 sequences are MGHRA and YSYEKL. J was trimmed by 10 bases and V by 1 base; bases with no gene match: 13. The CDR3 here is CASSQVEDREGVPQHF. The DNA for the CDR3 is TGCGCCAGCAGCCAAGTAGAAGACAGGGAAGGCGTCCCCCAGCATTTT.

This clonotype was observed many times. V and J are TRBV6-5 and TRBJ1-4, with TRBD1 matching over 9 bases. The CDR3 is 14 amino acids. The V segment lost 8 bases and the J segment 7 bases; nucleotides outside the gene matches: 8. Germline values: CDR1 MNHEY, CDR2 SVGAGI. CDR3 DNA sequence: TGTGCCAGCCACCGGACAGGGGTGTCTGAAAAACTGTTTTTT. This gives the protein CASHRTGVSEKLFF.

This clonotype was counted ten times or more. V is TRBV7-9 and J is TRBJ2-1; the D gene is possibly TRBD2 (7 bases). The CDR3 sequence is 16 residues long. Germline V gene lookup returns CDR1 SEHNR and CDR2 FQNEAQ (reference sequence). V was clipped by 0 bases and J by 10 bases, with 19 bases between them. CDR3 amino acids: CASSLAPGGAFGEQFF. CDR3 coding DNA: TGTGCCAGCAGCTTAGCACCGGGGGGCGCTTTCGGGGAGCAGTTCTTC.

This clonotype is labeled as medium-sized. The rearrangement uses TRBV12-3 or TRBV12-4 and TRBJ2-1; D ambiguous. CDR3 length: 11 residues. V lost 2 bases, J lost 5 bases, and 1 base lay in between. The CDR3 spells CASSLNNEQFF. The CDR3 DNA is TGTGCCAGCAGTTTAAACAATGAGCAGTTCTTC.

This clonotype was observed many times. The gene calls are TRBV6-5 and TRBJ2-2; 12 positions match TRBD2. This CDR3 contains 16 residues. V dropped 3 bases and J dropped 9; count of bases not matched to a gene: 8. Germline CDR1 is MNHEY and CDR2 is SVGAGI. Here the CDR3 reads CASSYGLAGTDWELFF. CDR3 DNA sequence: TGTGCCAGCAGTTATGGACTAGCGGGAACGGACTGGGAGCTGTTTTTT.

This clonotype was counted many times. This chain connects TRBV10-1 to TRBJ2-7; D is unclear. Germline V lookup: CDR1 WNHNN, CDR2 SYGVQD (reference sequence). Trimming stripped 3 bases from V and 2 bases from J, with 5 bases between. The CDR3 has 12 residues. CDR3: CASSDSPYEQYF. DNA of the CDR3: TGCGCCAGCAGTGACTCTCCCTACGAGCAGTACTTC.

This clonotype was recorded many times. The chain couples TRBV12-3 or TRBV12-4 to TRBJ2-1; 8 bases align to TRBD2. Trimming at V came to 6 bases and at J to 0 bases, leaving 4 bases not matched to a gene. This CDR3 region has 15 residues. The CDR3 spells CASSKSGSSYNEQFF. DNA of the CDR3: TGTGCCAGCAGCAAGAGCGGGAGCTCCTACAATGAGCAGTTCTTC.

In this sample, this clonotype turned up many times. The V gene is TRBV4-3, the J gene TRBJ1-5; D remains unclear. V was cut by 0 bases and J by 7 bases, with 13 bases left in between. The CDR3 runs to 15 residues. The germline V gene has CDR1 LGHNA and CDR2 YSLEER. CDR3 loop: CASSQDREGPQPQHF. The CDR3 coding sequence is TGCGCCAGCAGCCAAGATCGAGAGGGCCCGCAGCCCCAGCATTTT.

This clonotype was counted many times. At one end, the junction sequence differs from germline, possibly due to a read error. The J gene is TRBJ2-7, the V gene TRBV7-7; TRBD1 or TRBD2 may be the D gene (5 bases each). In germline, CDR1 is SSHAT, CDR2 FNYEAQ (reference sequence). This CDR3 comprises 14 residues. The CDR3 loop is CASSPGTDVYEQYF. Written as DNA, the CDR3 is TGTGCTAGCAGTCCCGGGACGGACGTCTACGAGCAGTACTTC.

This clonotype was counted at least ten times. The chain is built from TRBV7-9 and TRBJ2-7, with D perhaps matching TRBD1 or TRBD2 (5 bases each). Germline loops: CDR1 SEHNR, CDR2 FQNEAQ (reference sequence). The CDR3 is made up of 13 amino acids. V lost 5 bases and J lost 6, with 14 bases in between. CDR3: CASSPPGLPEQYF. The CDR3 DNA reads as TGTGCCAGCAGCCCCCCGGGGCTGCCCGAGCAGTACTTC.

This clonotype was counted ten times or more. The genes are TRBV7-9 and TRBJ2-1; 15 nucleotides align to TRBD2. The J segment lost 10 bases and the V segment lost 3 bases, leaving 16 bases of the junction unmatched. The CDR3 covers 19 residues. Germline V gene lookup returns CDR1 SEHNR and CDR2 FQNEAQ (reference sequence). The CDR3 spells CASSFRSGTSGRSRGEQFF. The CDR3, as DNA: TGTGCCAGCAGCTTCCGCTCCGGGACTAGCGGGAGGAGCCGAGGGGAGCAGTTCTTC.

This clonotype was seen at least ten times. The chain employs TRBV5-1 and TRBJ2-5; 9 bases are shared with TRBD2. This CDR3 spans 16 amino acids. V was clipped by 4 bases and J by 0 bases; unmatched bases: 7. CDR1 and CDR2 (germline): SGHRS, YFSETQ. The CDR3 DNA is TGCGCCAGCAGCCTAGGACTAGCGCAAAACCAAGAGACCCAGTACTTC. Its protein is CASSLGLAQNQETQYF.

Ten or more counts support this clonotype. The CDR3 protein is CASSALTQGPNTEAFF. The CDR3, as DNA: TGCGCCAGCAGCGCGTTAACTCAGGGGCCGAACACTGAAGCTTTCTTT. This chain connects TRBV5-1 to TRBJ1-1; D might be TRBD1 (6 bases). V shed 4 bases and J shed 1 base, with 17 bases lying between them. CDR3 length equals 16 residues. CDR1 and CDR2 (germline): SGHRS, YFSETQ.

Ten or more counts support this clonotype. This chain uses TRBV5-1 with TRBJ2-7; D perhaps matches TRBD2 (5 bases). Germline assignment: CDR1 SGHRS and CDR2 YFSETQ. V gave up 0 bases and J gave up 5 bases, with 12 bases separating them. The CDR3 is made up of 14 amino acids. Here the CDR3 reads CASSLEPGFDEQYF. The CDR3, as DNA: TGCGCCAGCAGCTTGGAACCGGGATTCGACGAGCAGTACTTC.

Ten or more counts support this clonotype. The chain is built from TRBV7-2 and TRBJ2-7; either TRBD1 or TRBD2 may fit D (5 bases each). V lost 2 bases and J lost 6, with 8 bases in between. The CDR3 has 12 residues. Germline assignment: CDR1 SGHTA and CDR2 FQGNSA. As DNA, the CDR3 is TGTGCCAGCAGCTTAAGAGGGGTCGAGCAGTACTTC. The encoded protein is CASSLRGVEQYF. Based on the CDR3 plus reference TRBV7-2 and TRBJ2-7, the full variable domain is GAGVSQSPSNKVTEKGKDVELRCDPISGHTALYWYRQSLGQGLEFLIYFQGNSAPDKSGLPSDRFSAERTGGSVSTLTIQRTQQEDSAVYLCASSLRGVEQYFGPGTRLTVT.

In its sample, this clonotype was seen many times. The chain employs TRBV7-9 and TRBJ1-2; D gene unclear. Per germline, CDR1 SEHNR and CDR2 FQNEAQ (reference sequence). Trimming removed 7 bases from V and 2 bases from J, with 11 bases in between. The length of the CDR3 is 13 residues. The CDR3 DNA follows: TGTGCCAGCACCCCAAGGCGCAACTATGGCTACACCTTC. Amino acid sequence: CASTPRRNYGYTF.

This clonotype was counted at least ten times. The J gene is TRBJ2-7, the V gene TRBV5-1; TRBD2 aligns across 9 bases. The germline V gene encodes CDR1 SGHRS and CDR2 YFSETQ. Trimming removed 2 bases from V and 6 bases from J; junction bases left unmatched: 9. The CDR3 covers 15 residues. The CDR3 spells CASSFGGRDLGEQYF. CDR3 DNA sequence: TGCGCCAGCAGCTTCGGCGGGAGGGACTTGGGCGAGCAGTACTTC.

By share of the sample, this clonotype is medium-sized. This chain links TRBV6-6 with TRBJ2-5, with 8 bases identical to TRBD1. Germline V lookup: CDR1 MNHNY, CDR2 SVGAGI (reference sequence). The CDR3 spans 15 residues. Unmatched junction bases numbered 5, after V lost 4 bases and J lost 1 base. The CDR3 nucleotides are TGTGCCAGCAGTTTTGGACAGGGCCCCCAAGAGACCCAGTACTTC. It is translated as CASSFGQGPQETQYF.

This clonotype was seen many times. The V gene is TRBV6-6, the J gene TRBJ2-7; possible D gene TRBD2, 5 bases. This CDR3 is built from 11 residues. Germline loops: CDR1 MNHNY, CDR2 SVGAGI (reference sequence). Trimming pared 5 bases from V and 6 bases from J, leaving 8 bases between. The chain's CDR3 is CASSQTSEQYF. Here the CDR3 DNA reads TGTGCCAGCAGTCAAACTAGCGAGCAGTACTTC.

This clonotype is classed as medium-sized (0.01 to 0.1%). The V and J genes are TRBV29-1 and TRBJ2-3; 7 bases fit TRBD2. Losses at the gene ends were 3 bases for V and 7 bases for J; bases not matched to a gene: 19. Germline-derived CDR1 and CDR2 are SQVTM and ANQGSEA. This CDR3 contains 17 residues. The CDR3 loop reads CSVDPPSGTDAGNTQYF. In nucleotides, the CDR3 is TGCAGCGTTGACCCTCCGAGCGGGACCGATGCGGGAAATACGCAGTATTTT.